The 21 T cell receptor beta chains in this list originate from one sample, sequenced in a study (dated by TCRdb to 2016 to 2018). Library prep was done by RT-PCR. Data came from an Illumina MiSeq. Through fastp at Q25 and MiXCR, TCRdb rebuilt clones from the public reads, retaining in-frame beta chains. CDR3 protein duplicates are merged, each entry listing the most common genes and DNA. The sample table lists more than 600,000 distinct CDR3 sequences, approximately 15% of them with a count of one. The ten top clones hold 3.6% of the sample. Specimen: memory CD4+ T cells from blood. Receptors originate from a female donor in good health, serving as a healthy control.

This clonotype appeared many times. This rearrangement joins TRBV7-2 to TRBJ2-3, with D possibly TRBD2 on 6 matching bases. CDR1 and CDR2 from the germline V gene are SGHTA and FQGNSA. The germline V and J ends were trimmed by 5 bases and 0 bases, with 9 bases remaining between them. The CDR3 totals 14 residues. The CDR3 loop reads CASSAGLSTDTQYF. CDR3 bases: TGTGCCAGCAGCGCGGGACTCAGCACAGATACGCAGTATTTT.

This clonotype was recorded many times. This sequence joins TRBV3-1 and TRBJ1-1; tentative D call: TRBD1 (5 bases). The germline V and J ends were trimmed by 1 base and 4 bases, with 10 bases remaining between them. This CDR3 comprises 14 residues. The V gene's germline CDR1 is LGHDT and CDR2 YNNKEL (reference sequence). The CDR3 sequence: CASSQAGGGTEAFF. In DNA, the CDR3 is TGTGCCAGCAGCCAAGCGGGGGGGGGCACTGAAGCTTTCTTT. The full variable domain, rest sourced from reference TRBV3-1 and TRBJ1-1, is DTAVSQTPKYLVTQMGNDKSIKCEQNLGHDTMYWYKQDSKKFLKIMFSYNNKELIINETVPNRFSPKSPDKAHLNLHINSLELGDSAVYFCASSQAGGGTEAFFGQGTRLTVV.

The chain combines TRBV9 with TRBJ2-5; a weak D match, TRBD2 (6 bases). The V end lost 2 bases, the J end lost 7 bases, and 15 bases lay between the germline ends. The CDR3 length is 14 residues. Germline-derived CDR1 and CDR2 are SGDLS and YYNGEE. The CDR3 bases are TGTGCCAGCAGCGTGGGACTGGGGTCGGGGACCCAGTACTTC. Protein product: CASSVGLGSGTQYF.

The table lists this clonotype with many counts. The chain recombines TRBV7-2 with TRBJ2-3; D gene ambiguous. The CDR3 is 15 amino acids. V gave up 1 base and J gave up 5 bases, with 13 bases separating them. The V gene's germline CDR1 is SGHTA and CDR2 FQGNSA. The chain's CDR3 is CASSLVASVEDTQYF. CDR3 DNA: TGTGCCAGCAGCTTAGTCGCCAGCGTCGAAGATACGCAGTATTTT.

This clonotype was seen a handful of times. CDR3 nucleotide sequence: TGTGCCAGCAGCCAAGATGGGTCTAGTCAAGAGACCCAGTACTTC. Translated, it gives CASSQDGSSQETQYF. The chain uses TRBV4-2 and TRBJ2-5; unclear D gene. Germline loops: CDR1 LGHNA, CDR2 YNFKEQ. CDR3 size: 15 residues. V lost 0 bases and J lost 2, with 10 bases in between.

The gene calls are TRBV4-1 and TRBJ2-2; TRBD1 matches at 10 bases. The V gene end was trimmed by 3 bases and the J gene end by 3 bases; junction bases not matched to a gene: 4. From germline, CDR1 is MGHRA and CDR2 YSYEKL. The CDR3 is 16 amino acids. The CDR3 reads CASSQSGTGDTGELFF. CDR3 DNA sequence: TGCGCCAGCAGCCAGTCTGGGACAGGGGACACCGGGGAGCTGTTTTTT.

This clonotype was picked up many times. This CDR3 reads CASSTGQGPSEQFF. The DNA of the CDR3 is TGCGCCAGCAGCACGGGACAGGGGCCGAGTGAGCAGTTCTTC. The V and J genes are TRBV5-1 and TRBJ2-1, with 10 bases aligning to TRBD1. With 4 bases clipped from V and 9 bases from J, the junction kept 7 bases outside the gene matches. Per germline, CDR1 SGHRS and CDR2 YFSETQ. This CDR3 has 14 residues.

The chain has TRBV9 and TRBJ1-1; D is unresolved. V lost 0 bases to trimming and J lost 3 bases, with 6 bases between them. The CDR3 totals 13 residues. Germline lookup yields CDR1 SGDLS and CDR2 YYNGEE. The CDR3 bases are TGTGCCAGCAGCGTAGATGTGTACACTGAAGCTTTCTTT. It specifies CASSVDVYTEAFF.

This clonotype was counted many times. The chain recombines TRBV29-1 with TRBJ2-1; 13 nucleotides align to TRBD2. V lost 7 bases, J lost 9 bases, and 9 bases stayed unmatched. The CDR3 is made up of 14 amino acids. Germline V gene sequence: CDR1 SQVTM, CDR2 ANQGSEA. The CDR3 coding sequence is TGCAGCGCCTGGACTAGCGGGAGAGGGGGTGAGCAGTTCTTC. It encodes CSAWTSGRGGEQFF.

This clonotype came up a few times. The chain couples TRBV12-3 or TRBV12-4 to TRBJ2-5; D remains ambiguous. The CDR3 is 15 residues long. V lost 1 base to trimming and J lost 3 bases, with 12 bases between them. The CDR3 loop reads CASSLVSPTEETQYF. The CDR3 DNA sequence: TGTGCCAGCAGTTTAGTGAGTCCAACAGAAGAGACCCAGTACTTC.

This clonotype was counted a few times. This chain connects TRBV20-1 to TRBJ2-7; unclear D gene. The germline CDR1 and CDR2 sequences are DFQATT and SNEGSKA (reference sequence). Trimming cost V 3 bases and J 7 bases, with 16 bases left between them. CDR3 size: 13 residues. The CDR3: CSASEDSISEQYF. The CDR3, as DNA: TGCAGTGCTAGTGAAGATTCCATCTCAGAGCAGTACTTC.

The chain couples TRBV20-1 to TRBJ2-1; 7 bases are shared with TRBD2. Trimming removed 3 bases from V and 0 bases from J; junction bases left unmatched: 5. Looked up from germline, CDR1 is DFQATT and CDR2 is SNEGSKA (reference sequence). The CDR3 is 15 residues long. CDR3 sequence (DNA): TGCAGTGCTAGCGGGTCTAGCGGCTCCTACAATGAGCAGTTCTTC. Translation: CSASGSSGSYNEQFF.

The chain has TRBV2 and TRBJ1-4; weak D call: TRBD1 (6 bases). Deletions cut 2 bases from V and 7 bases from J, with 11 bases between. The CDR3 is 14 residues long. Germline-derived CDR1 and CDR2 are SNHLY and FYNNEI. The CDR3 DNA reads TGTGCCAGCAGTGAAAGCGGGGGCTTTGAAAAACTGTTTTTT. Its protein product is CASSESGGFEKLFF. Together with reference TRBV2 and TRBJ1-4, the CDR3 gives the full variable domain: EPEVTQTPSHQVTQMGQEVILRCVPISNHLYFYWYRQILGQKVEFLVSFYNNEISEKSEIFDDQFSVERPDGSNFTLKIRSTKLEDSAMYFCASSESGGFEKLFFGSGTQLSVL.

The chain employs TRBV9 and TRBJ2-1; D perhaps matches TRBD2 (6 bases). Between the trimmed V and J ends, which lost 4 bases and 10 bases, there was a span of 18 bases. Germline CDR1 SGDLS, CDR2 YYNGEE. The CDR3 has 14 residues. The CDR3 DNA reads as TGTGCCAGCAGCTTACGGGACTTCAGCGGGGAGCAGTTCTTC. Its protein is CASSLRDFSGEQFF.

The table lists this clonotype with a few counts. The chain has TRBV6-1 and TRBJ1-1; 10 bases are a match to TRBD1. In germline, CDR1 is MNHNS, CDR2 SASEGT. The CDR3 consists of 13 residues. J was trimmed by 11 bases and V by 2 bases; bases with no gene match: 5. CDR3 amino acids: CASSERDRGGAFF. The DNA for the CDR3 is TGTGCCAGCAGTGAACGGGACAGGGGTGGGGCTTTCTTT.

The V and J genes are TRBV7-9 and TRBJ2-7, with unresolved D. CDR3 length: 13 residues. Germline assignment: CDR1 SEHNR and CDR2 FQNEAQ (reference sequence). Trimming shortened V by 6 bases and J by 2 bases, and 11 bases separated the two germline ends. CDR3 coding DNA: TGTGCCAGCAGTCATACGGATCCCTACGAGCAGTACTTC. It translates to CASSHTDPYEQYF.

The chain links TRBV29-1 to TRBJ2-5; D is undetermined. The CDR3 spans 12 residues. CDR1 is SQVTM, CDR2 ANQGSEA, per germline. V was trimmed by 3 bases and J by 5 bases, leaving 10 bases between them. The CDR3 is CSVDRQEETQYF. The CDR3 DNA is TGCAGCGTTGATAGGCAAGAGGAGACCCAGTACTTC.

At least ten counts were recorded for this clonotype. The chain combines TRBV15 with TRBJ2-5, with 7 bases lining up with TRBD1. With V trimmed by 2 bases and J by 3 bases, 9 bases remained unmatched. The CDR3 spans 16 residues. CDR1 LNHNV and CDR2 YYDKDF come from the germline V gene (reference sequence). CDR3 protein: CATSRPTGTAEETQYF. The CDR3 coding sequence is TGTGCCACCAGCAGACCCACCGGGACAGCAGAAGAGACCCAGTACTTC.

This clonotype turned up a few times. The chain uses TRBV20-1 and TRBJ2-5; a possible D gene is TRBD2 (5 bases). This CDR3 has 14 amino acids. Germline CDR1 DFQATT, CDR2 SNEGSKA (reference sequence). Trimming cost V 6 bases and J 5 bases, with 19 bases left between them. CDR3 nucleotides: TGCAGTGCCAGAAGCGGTTTCGGTGAGGAGACCCAGTACTTC. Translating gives CSARSGFGEETQYF.

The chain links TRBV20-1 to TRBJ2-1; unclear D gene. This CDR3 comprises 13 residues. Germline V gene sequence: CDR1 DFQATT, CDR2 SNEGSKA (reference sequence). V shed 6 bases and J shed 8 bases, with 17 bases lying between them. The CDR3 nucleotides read TGCAGTGCCTTTAAGGGTGGGATGCATGAGCAGTTCTTC. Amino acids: CSAFKGGMHEQFF.

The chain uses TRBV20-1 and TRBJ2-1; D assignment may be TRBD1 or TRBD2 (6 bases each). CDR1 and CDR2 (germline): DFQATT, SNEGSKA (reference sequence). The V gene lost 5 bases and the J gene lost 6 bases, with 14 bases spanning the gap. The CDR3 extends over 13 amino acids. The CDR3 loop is CSASTGGVNEQFF. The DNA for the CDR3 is TGCAGTGCTTCGACAGGCGGGGTCAATGAGCAGTTCTTC.